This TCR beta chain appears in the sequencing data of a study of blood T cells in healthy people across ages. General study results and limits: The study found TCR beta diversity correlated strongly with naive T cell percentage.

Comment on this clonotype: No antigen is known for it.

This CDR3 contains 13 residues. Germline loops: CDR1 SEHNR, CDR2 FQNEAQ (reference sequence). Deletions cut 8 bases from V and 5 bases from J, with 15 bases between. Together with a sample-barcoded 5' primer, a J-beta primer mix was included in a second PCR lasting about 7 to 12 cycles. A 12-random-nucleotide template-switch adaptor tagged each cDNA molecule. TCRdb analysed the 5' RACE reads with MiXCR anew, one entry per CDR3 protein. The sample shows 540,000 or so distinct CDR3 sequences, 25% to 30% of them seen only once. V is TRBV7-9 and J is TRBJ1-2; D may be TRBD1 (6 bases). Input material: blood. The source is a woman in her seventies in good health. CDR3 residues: CASLKGVGYGYTF. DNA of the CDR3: TGTGCCAGCCTGAAGGGGGTTGGATATGGCTACACCTTC.